This TCR beta chain was captured in a study of shared clonotypes between healthy human individuals. Study at large: The people who gave samples were two women and a few men aged 18 to 49. Each donor had three CD4 naive, three CD4 memory, two CD8 naive and one CD8 memory plate.

In the authors' methods: ImmunoSEQ sequences covered only the junction and lacked quality scores; filtering therefore differed. Profiling relied on immunoSEQ multiplex PCR, and the TCRdb table lists in-frame clones only, not all of them. That table is the source of V, J and clone size, and D and trimming were worked out from the DNA. Here the sample spans roughly 640,000 clones, 74% being singletons. The V end was cut by 6 bases, the J end by 5 bases, with 10 bases between. The length of the CDR3 is 12 residues. CDR1 and CDR2 from the germline V gene are MNHNS and SASEGT. Splitting the CD4+ cells yielded a CD45RA+ naive subset and a CD45RA-negative memory subset.

The sequencing input was memory CD4+ T cells sorted from blood. As for subset: CD45RA-negative fraction. The chain employs TRBV6-1 and TRBJ1-2; D gene unclear. The TCR originated in a woman younger than 45 in good health. The CDR3 spells CASRTDLYGYTF. The CDR3 region has the DNA TGTGCCAGCAGGACGGACCTATATGGCTACACCTTC.